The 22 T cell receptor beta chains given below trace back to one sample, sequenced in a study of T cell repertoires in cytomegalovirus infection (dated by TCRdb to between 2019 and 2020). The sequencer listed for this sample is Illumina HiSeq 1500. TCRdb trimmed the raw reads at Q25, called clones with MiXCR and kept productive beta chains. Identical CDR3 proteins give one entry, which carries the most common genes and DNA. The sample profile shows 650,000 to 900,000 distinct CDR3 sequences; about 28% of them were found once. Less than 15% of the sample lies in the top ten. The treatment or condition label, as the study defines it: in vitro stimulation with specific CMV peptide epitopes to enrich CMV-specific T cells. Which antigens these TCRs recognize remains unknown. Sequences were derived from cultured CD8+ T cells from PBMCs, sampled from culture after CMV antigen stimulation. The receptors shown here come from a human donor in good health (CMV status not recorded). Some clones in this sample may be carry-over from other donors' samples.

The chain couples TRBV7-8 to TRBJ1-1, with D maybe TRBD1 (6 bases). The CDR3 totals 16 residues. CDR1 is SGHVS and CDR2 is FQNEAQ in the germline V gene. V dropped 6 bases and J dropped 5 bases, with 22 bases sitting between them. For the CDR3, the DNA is TGTGCCAGCAGACCTCCTAAGGGGGGACACGGGACTGAAGCTTTCTTT. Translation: CASRPPKGGHGTEAFF. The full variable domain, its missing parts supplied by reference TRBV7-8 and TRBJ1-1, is GAGVSQSPRYKVAKRGQDVALRCDPISGHVSLFWYQQALGQGPEFLTYFQNEAQLDKSGLPSDRFFAERPEGSVSTLKIQRTQQEDSAVYLCASRPPKGGHGTEAFFGQGTRLTVV.

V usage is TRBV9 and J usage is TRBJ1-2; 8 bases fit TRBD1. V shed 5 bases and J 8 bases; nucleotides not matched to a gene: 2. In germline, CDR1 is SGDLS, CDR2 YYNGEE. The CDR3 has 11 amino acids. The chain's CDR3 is CASRGDRGYTF. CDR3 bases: TGTGCCAGCAGGGGGGACAGGGGCTACACCTTC.

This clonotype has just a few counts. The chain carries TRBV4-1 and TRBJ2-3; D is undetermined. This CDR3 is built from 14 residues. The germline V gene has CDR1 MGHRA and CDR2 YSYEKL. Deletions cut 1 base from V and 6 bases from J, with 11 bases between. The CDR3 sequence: CASSQGLSMDTQYF. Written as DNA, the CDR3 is TGCGCCAGCAGCCAAGGTCTGAGCATGGATACGCAGTATTTT.

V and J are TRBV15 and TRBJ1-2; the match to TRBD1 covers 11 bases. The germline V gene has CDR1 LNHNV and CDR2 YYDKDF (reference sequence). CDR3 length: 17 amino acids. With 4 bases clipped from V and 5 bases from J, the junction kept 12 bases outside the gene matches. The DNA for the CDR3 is TGTGCCACCAGCATTTCACCCGGGACAGGGGGTTGGTATGGCTACACCTTC. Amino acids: CATSISPGTGGWYGYTF.

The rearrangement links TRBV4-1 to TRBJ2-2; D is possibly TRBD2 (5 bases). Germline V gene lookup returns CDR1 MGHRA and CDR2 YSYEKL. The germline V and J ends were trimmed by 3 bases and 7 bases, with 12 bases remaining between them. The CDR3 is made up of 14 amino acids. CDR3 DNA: TGCGCCAGCAGCCAGGGGAGCACCGACGGGGAGCTGTTTTTT. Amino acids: CASSQGSTDGELFF.

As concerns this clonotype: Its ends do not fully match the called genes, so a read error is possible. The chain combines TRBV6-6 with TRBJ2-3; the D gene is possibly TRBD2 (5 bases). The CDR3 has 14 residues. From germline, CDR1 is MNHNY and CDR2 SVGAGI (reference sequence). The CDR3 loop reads CVSIGVPATDTQYF. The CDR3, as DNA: TGTGTCAGCATCGGGGTCCCGGCAACAGATACGCAGTATTTT.

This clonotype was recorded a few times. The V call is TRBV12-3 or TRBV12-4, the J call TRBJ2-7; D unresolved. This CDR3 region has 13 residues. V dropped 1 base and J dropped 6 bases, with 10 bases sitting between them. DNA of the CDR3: TGTGCCAGCAGTTTAGGCCTTCGGGTCGAGCAGTACGTC. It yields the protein CASSLGLRVEQYV.

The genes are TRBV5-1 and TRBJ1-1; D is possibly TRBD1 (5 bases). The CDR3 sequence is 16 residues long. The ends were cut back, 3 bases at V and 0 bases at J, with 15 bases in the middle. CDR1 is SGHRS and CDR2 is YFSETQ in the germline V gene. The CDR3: CASSWGLTGVNTEAFF. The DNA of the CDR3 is TGCGCCAGCAGCTGGGGTCTTACGGGGGTGAACACTGAAGCTTTCTTT.

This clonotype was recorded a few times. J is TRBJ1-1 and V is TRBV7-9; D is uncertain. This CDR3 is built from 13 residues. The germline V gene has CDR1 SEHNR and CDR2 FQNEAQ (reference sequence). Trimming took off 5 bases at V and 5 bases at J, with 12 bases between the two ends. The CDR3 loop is CASSGLMTTEAFF. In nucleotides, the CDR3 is TGTGCCAGCAGCGGGTTAATGACGACTGAAGCTTTCTTT.

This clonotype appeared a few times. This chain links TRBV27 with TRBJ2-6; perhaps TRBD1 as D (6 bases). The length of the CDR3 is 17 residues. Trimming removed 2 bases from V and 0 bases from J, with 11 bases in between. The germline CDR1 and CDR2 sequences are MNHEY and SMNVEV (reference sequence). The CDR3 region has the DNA TGTGCCAGCAGTTTACTGGACAGAAACTCTGGGGCCAACGTCCTGACTTTC. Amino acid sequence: CASSLLDRNSGANVLTF.

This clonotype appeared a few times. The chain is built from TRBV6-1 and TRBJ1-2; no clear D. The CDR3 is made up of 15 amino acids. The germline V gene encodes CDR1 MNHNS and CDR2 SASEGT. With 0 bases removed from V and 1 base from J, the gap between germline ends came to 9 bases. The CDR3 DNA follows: TGTGCCAGCAGTGAAGCTGGCAGCGTTAACTATGGCTACACCTTC. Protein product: CASSEAGSVNYGYTF.

This chain's CDR3 is CASSPTGTNLYGYTF. The CDR3 region has the DNA TGTGCCAGCAGCCCGACGGGGACAAACCTCTATGGCTACACCTTC. The V gene is TRBV5-8, the J gene TRBJ1-2, with a possible D match to TRBD1 (6 bases). Trimming removed 4 bases from V and 4 bases from J, with 17 bases in between. Germline assignment: CDR1 SGHTS and CDR2 YDEGEE. The CDR3 covers 15 residues.

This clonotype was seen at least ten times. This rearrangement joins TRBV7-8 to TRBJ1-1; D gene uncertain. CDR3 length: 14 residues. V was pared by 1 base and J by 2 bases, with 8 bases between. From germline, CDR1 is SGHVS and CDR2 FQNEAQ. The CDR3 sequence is CASSLEVYNTEAFF. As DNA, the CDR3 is TGTGCCAGCAGCTTAGAAGTCTATAACACTGAAGCTTTCTTT.

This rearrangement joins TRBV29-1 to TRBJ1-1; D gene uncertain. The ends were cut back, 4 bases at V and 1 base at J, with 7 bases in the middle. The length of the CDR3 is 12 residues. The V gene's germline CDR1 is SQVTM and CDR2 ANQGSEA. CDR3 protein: CSVGRENTEAFF. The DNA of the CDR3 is TGCAGCGTTGGACGGGAGAACACTGAAGCTTTCTTT.

The CDR3 is CASIVEAAVLYNEQFF. CDR3 DNA sequence: TGTGCCAGCATCGTGGAGGCCGCAGTGCTATACAATGAGCAGTTCTTC. The J gene is TRBJ2-1, the V gene TRBV5-4; D is perhaps TRBD2 (5 bases). CDR3 length: 16 residues. The germline V gene has CDR1 SGHNT and CDR2 YYREEE (reference sequence). Between the trimmed V and J ends, which lost 6 bases and 4 bases, there was a span of 20 bases.

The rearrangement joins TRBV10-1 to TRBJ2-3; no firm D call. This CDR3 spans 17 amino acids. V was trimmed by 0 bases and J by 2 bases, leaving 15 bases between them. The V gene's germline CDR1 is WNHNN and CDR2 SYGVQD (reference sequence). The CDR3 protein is CASSESWLGFNTDTQYF. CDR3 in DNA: TGCGCCAGCAGTGAGTCTTGGCTTGGCTTCAACACAGATACGCAGTATTTT.

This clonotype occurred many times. The CDR3 reads CASSTGDGYEQYF. CDR3 DNA: TGTGCCAGCAGTACCGGGGACGGATACGAGCAGTACTTC. The chain combines TRBV7-9 with TRBJ2-7; D is perhaps TRBD1 or TRBD2 (5 bases each). CDR1 SEHNR and CDR2 FQNEAQ come from the germline V gene (reference sequence). The germline V and J ends were trimmed by 6 bases and 4 bases, with 13 bases remaining between them. The CDR3 length is 13 residues.

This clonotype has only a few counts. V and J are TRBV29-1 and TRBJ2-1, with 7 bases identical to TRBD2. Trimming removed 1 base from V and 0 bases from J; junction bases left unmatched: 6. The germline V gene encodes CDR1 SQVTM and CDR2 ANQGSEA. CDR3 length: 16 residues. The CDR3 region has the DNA TGCAGCGTTGAAGGAAGAGCGGGGTTCTCCTACAATGAGCAGTTCTTC. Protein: CSVEGRAGFSYNEQFF.

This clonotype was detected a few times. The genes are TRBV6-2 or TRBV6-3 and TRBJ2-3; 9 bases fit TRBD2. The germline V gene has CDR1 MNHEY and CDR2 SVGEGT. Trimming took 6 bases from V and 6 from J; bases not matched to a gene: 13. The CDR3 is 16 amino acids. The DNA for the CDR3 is TGTGCCAGCAGGCTTGAGACGCGGGGGGGCTCGGATACGCAGTATTTT. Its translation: CASRLETRGGSDTQYF.

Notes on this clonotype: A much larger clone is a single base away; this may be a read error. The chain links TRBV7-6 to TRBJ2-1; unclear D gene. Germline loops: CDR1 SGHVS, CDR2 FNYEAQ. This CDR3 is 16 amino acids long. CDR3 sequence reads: CAISLEPSSSYNEQFF. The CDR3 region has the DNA TGTGCCATCAGCTTAGAACCGTCGAGCTCCTACAATGAGCAGTTCTTC.

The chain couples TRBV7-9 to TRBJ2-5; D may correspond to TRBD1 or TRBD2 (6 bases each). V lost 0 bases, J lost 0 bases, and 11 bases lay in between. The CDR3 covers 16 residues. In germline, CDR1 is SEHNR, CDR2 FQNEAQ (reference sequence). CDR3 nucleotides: TGTGCCAGCAGCTTAGCGGGGGGCCCGTACCAAGAGACCCAGTACTTC. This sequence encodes CASSLAGGPYQETQYF. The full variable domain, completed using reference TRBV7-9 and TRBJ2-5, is DTGVSQNPRHKITKRGQNVTFRCDPISEHNRLYWYRQTLGQGPEFLTYFQNEAQLEKSRLLSDRFSAERPKGSFSTLEIQRTEQGDSAMYLCASSLAGGPYQETQYFGPGTRLLVL.

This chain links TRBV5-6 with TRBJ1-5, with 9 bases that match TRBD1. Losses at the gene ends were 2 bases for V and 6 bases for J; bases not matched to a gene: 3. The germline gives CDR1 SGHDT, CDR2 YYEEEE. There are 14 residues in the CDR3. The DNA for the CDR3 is TGTGCCAGCAGCTTCGGGGACAGGGTTCAGCCCCAGCATTTT. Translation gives CASSFGDRVQPQHF.